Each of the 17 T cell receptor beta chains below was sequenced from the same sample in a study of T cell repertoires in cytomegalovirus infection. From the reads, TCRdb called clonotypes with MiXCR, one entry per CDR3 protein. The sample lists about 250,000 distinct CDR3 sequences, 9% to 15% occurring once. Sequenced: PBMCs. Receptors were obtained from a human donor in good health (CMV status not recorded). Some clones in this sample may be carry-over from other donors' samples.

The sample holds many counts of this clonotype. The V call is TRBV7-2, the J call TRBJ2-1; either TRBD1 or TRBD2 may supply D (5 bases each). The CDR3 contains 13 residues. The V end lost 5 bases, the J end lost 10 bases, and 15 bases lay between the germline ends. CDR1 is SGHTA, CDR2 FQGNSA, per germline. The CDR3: CASSPGTLGEQFF. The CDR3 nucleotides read TGTGCCAGCAGCCCCGGGACCCTAGGAGAGCAGTTCTTC.

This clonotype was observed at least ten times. The CDR3 DNA sequence: TGTGCCAGCAGCCCCCTACGGACCGACCCAGCTATCGAGACCCAGTACTTC. Translated: CASSPLRTDPAIETQYF. The chain carries TRBV7-6 and TRBJ2-5; D unclear. V was pared by 5 bases and J by 5 bases, with 24 bases between. Germline CDR1 is SGHVS and CDR2 is FNYEAQ. The length of the CDR3 is 17 residues.

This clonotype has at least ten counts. The CDR3 here is CASSPGLAGAQQYF. DNA for the CDR3: TGTGCCAGCAGCCCGGGACTAGCGGGAGCCCAGCAGTACTTC. The genes are TRBV14 and TRBJ2-7, with 14 bases identical to TRBD2. V dropped 4 bases and J dropped 8; count of bases not matched to a gene: 4. Germline loops: CDR1 SGHDN, CDR2 FVKESK. This CDR3 spans 14 amino acids. The variable domain in full, with the rest retrieved from reference TRBV14 and TRBJ2-7, is EAGVTQFPSHSVIEKGQTVTLRCDPISGHDNLYWYRRVMGKEIKFLLHFVKESKQDESGMPNNRFLAERTGGTYSTLKVQPAELEDSGVYFCASSPGLAGAQQYFGPGTRLTVT.

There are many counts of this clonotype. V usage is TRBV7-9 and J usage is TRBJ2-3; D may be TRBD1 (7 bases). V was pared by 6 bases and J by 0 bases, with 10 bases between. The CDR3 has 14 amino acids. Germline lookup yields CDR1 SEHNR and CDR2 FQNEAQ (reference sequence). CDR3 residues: CASRPGGSTDTQYF. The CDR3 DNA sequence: TGTGCCAGCAGACCAGGGGGGAGCACAGATACGCAGTATTTT.

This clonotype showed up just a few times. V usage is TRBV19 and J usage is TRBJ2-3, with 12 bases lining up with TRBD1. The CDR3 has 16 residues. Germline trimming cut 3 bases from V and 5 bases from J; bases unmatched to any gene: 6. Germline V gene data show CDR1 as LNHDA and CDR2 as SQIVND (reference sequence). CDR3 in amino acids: CASSIPGQGAGDTQYF. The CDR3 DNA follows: TGTGCCAGTAGTATCCCGGGACAGGGGGCAGGAGATACGCAGTATTTT. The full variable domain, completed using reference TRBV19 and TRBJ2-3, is DGGITQSPKYLFRKEGQNVTLSCEQNLNHDAMYWYRQDPGQGLRLIYYSQIVNDFQKGDIAEGYSVSREKKESFPLTVTSAQKNPTAFYLCASSIPGQGAGDTQYFGPGTRLTVL.

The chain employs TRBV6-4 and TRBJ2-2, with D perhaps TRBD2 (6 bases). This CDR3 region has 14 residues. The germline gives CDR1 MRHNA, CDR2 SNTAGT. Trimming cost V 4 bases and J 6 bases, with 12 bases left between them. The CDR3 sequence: CASSVGGNAGELFF. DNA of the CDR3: TGTGCCAGCAGTGTCGGGGGTAACGCCGGGGAGCTGTTTTTT.

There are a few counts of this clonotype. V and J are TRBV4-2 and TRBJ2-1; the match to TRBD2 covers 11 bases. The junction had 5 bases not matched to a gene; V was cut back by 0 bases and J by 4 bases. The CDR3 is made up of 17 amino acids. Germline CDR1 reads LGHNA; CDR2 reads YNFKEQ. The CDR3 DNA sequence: TGTGCCAGCAGCCAAGATCCTCCTAGCGGGGGGTACAATGAGCAGTTCTTC. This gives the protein CASSQDPPSGGYNEQFF.

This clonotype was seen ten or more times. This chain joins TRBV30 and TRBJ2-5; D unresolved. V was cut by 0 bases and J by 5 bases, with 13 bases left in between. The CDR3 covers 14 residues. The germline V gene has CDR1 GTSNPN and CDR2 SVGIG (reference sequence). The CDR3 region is CAWSVGSEGETQYF. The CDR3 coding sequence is TGTGCCTGGAGTGTGGGTTCAGAAGGGGAGACCCAGTACTTC.

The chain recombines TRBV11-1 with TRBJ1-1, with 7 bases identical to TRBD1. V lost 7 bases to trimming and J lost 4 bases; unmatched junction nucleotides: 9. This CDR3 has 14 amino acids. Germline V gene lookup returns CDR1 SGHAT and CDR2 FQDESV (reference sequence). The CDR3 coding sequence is TGTGCCAGCATCGAAGACAGGGCGAGCACTGAAGCTTTCTTT. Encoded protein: CASIEDRASTEAFF.

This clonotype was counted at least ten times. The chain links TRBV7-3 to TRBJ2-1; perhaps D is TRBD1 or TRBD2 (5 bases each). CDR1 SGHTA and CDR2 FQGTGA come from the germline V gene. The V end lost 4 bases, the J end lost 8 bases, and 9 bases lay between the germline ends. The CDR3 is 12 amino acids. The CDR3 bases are TGTGCCAGCAGCTCCGTGGGGGATGAGCAGTTCTTC. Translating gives CASSSVGDEQFF.

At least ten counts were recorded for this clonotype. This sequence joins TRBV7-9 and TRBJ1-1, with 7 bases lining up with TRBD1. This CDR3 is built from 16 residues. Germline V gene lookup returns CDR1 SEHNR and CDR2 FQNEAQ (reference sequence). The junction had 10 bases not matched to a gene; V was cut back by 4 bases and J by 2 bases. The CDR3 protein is CASSSTGTVINTEAFF. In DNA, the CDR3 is TGTGCCAGCAGCTCTACCGGGACAGTCATTAACACTGAAGCTTTCTTT.

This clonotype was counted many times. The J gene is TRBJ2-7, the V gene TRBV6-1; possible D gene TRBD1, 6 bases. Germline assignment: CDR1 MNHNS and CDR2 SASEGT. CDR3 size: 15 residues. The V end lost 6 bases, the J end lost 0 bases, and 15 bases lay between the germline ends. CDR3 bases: TGTGCCAGCAGCTACCACGGGACAACCTCCTACGAGCAGTACTTC. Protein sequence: CASSYHGTTSYEQYF.

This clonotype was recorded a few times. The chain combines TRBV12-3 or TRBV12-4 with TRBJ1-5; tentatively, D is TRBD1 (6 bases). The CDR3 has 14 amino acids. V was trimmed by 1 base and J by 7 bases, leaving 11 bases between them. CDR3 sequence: CASSLGQGYQPQHF. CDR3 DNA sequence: TGTGCCAGCAGTTTAGGCCAGGGGTACCAGCCCCAGCATTTT.

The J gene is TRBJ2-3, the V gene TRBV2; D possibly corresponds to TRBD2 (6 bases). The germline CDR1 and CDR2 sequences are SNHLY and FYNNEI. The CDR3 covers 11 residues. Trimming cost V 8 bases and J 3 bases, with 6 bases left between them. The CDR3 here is CASGRTDTQYF. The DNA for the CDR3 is TGTGCCAGCGGGAGGACAGATACGCAGTATTTT.

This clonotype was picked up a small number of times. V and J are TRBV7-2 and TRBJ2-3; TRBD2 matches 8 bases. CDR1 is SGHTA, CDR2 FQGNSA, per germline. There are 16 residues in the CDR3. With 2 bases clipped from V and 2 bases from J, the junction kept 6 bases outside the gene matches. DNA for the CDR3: TGTGCCAGCAGCTTAAGGCGCGGGGGGACCACAGATACGCAGTATTTT. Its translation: CASSLRRGGTTDTQYF.

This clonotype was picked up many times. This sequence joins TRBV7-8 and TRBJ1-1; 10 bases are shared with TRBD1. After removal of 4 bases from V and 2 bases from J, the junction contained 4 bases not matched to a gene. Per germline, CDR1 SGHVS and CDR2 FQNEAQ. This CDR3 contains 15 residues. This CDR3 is CASSSKTGGNTEAFF. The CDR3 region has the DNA TGTGCCAGCAGCTCAAAGACAGGGGGCAACACTGAAGCTTTCTTT.

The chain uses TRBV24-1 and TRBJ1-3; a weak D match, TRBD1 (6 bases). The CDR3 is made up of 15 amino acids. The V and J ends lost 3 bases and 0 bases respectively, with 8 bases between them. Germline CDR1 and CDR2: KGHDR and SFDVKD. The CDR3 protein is CATSDMDSSGNTIYF. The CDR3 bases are TGTGCCACCAGTGATATGGACAGCTCTGGAAACACCATATATTTT.